These 32 T cell receptor beta chains were sequenced from one sample in a study of shared clonotypes between healthy human individuals (dated by TCRdb to the early 2020s). Receptors were amplified or captured by the immunoSEQ multiplex PCR assay. The immuneACCESS repertoire file appears here via TCRdb, limited to in-frame rearrangements. These files lack a portion of the clones; in checked studies, under half of the deficit traces to unresolved V genes, and the cause of the others is not known. The sample table contains approximately 350,000 clones; only one count was recorded for over 65% of them. Around a tenth of the sample goes to the ten largest clones. Sample: memory CD4+ T cells sorted from blood. The cell subset or site tag for this specimen amounts to: CD45RA-negative fraction. The receptors originated from a young man in good health.

Only one count was recorded for this clone. The chain recombines TRBV7-6 with TRBJ1-1, with 7 positions matching TRBD1. The germline gives CDR1 SGHVS, CDR2 FNYEAQ. The CDR3 covers 14 residues. The V gene end was trimmed by 5 bases and the J gene end by 5 bases; junction bases not matched to a gene: 8. The CDR3 protein is CASSQGQGGTEAFF. The CDR3 DNA sequence: TGTGCCAGCAGCCAGGGGCAGGGGGGTACTGAAGCTTTCTTT.

A note on this clone: A junction end diverges from the germline sequence, so it may reflect a read error. The rearrangement joins TRBV25-1 to TRBJ2-7; D ambiguous. CDR3 length equals 16 residues. Germline CDR1 and CDR2: MGHDK and SYGVNS. The CDR3 DNA follows: TGTACCAGCAGTGAATACGCCCAGGCCCCGAGCTACGAGCAGTACTTC. As protein: CTSSEYAQAPSYEQYF.

This sequence joins TRBV10-3 and TRBJ2-5; D unclear. Germline-derived CDR1 and CDR2 are ENHRY and SYGVKD. Trimming shortened V by 3 bases and J by 3 bases, and 5 bases separated the two germline ends. There are 12 residues in the CDR3. The chain's CDR3 is CAISEGKETQYF. The CDR3 nucleotides read TGTGCCATCAGTGAAGGGAAAGAGACCCAGTACTTC.

This clone was counted many times. The genes are TRBV5-1 and TRBJ1-4; D unresolved. Deletions cut 4 bases from V and 3 bases from J, with 10 bases between. CDR3 length: 14 residues. Germline V CDR1 and CDR2: SGHRS, YFSETQ. DNA for the CDR3: TGCGCCAGCAGCCCCGGGTCTCCTAATGAAAAACTGTTTTTT. This gives the protein CASSPGSPNEKLFF.

As regards this clone: Other DNA sequences of this sample code for an identical CDR3. The chain combines TRBV29-1 with TRBJ2-5, with D possibly TRBD2 on 5 matching bases. The V and J ends lost 4 bases and 1 base respectively, with 7 bases between them. CDR1 is SQVTM, CDR2 ANQGSEA, per germline. This CDR3 has 12 amino acids. CDR3 loop: CSVGGVQETQYF. The CDR3 DNA sequence: TGCAGCGTTGGGGGAGTCCAAGAGACCCAGTACTTC.

This chain links TRBV11-1 with TRBJ2-5, with TRBD2 matching over 8 bases. J was trimmed by 5 bases and V by 5 bases; bases with no gene match: 10. This CDR3 spans 15 amino acids. Germline V gene lookup returns CDR1 SGHAT and CDR2 FQDESV (reference sequence). In nucleotides, the CDR3 is TGTGCCAGCAGCCGCTCTCCGGGAGGGGAGGAGACCCAGTACTTC. It yields the protein CASSRSPGGEETQYF.

This chain links TRBV14 with TRBJ2-1; D unclear. The CDR3 extends over 14 amino acids. The V and J ends lost 4 bases and 5 bases respectively, with 12 bases between them. The germline V gene encodes CDR1 SGHDN and CDR2 FVKESK. CDR3 residues: CASSPRPFDNEQFF. CDR3 nucleotide sequence: TGTGCCAGCAGCCCACGACCCTTTGACAATGAGCAGTTCTTC.

This clone appeared once. The chain combines TRBV7-4 with TRBJ1-2, with 9 bases that match TRBD1. This CDR3 has 15 amino acids. With 5 bases clipped from V and 4 bases from J, the junction kept 8 bases outside the gene matches. Per germline, CDR1 SGHVT and CDR2 SQSDAQ. The chain's CDR3 is CASSARDREGYGYTF. The CDR3 region has the DNA TGTGCCAGCAGCGCTCGGGACAGGGAGGGCTATGGCTACACCTTC.

The chain uses TRBV5-1 and TRBJ2-4; D is ambiguous. This CDR3 region has 14 residues. Germline V lookup: CDR1 SGHRS, CDR2 YFSETQ. Trimming pared 0 bases from V and 8 bases from J, leaving 12 bases between. The CDR3 bases are TGCGCCAGCAGCTTGGGTTCGCTAGACGACATTCAGTACTTC. It codes for CASSLGSLDDIQYF.

This chain connects TRBV2 to TRBJ1-5, with 9 bases fitting TRBD1. There are 14 residues in the CDR3. In germline, CDR1 is SNHLY, CDR2 FYNNEI. With 6 bases clipped from V and 3 bases from J, the junction kept 3 bases outside the gene matches. CDR3: CASRGQGFNQPQHF. CDR3 DNA sequence: TGTGCCAGCAGGGGACAGGGATTCAATCAGCCCCAGCATTTT.

This clone was observed many times. The chain is built from TRBV18 and TRBJ2-5, with 11 nucleotides matching TRBD1. The CDR3 extends over 17 amino acids. Trimming cost V 3 bases and J 5 bases; bases outside gene matches: 11. Germline values: CDR1 KGHSH, CDR2 LQKENI. CDR3 amino acids: CASSPTRTGGIGETQYF. The CDR3 DNA is TGTGCCAGCTCACCTACACGGACAGGGGGCATCGGGGAGACCCAGTACTTC.

The V call is TRBV25-1, the J call TRBJ2-1; tentative D call: TRBD1 (6 bases). The CDR3 is 13 amino acids. The germline V gene has CDR1 MGHDK and CDR2 SYGVNS. Trimming took off 6 bases at V and 7 bases at J, with 13 bases between the two ends. The CDR3 sequence is CASRATGLNEQFF. DNA of the CDR3: TGTGCCAGCAGAGCTACAGGGTTAAATGAGCAGTTCTTC.

The gene calls are TRBV6-6 and TRBJ2-7; TRBD2 agrees at 8 bases. This CDR3 comprises 15 residues. Losses at the gene ends were 5 bases for V and 2 bases for J; bases not matched to a gene: 8. The germline V gene encodes CDR1 MNHNY and CDR2 SVGAGI (reference sequence). The CDR3 DNA reads TGTGCCAGCAGTCGGGAGGGAGCCCTCACCTACGAGCAGTACTTC. Residues: CASSREGALTYEQYF.

V and J are TRBV4-2 and TRBJ2-7; 9 positions match TRBD2. V was pared by 0 bases and J by 4 bases, with 10 bases of the junction left unmatched. The CDR3 length is 17 residues. The germline V gene encodes CDR1 LGHNA and CDR2 YNFKEQ. CDR3 nucleotides: TGTGCCAGCAGCCAAGAAACAGTCTTAGCGGGAGCTTACGAGCAGTACTTC. Translating it yields CASSQETVLAGAYEQYF.

This clone was detected ten times or more. V is TRBV6-5 and J is TRBJ2-3, with a weak D call TRBD1 (5 bases). The germline CDR1 and CDR2 sequences are MNHEY and SVGAGI. V was clipped by 10 bases and J by 4 bases, with 15 bases between them. The length of the CDR3 is 13 residues. CDR3 protein: CATIDRGPDTQYF. CDR3 DNA: TGTGCCACCATAGATAGGGGCCCAGATACGCAGTATTTT.

The chain combines TRBV29-1 with TRBJ2-3; unclear D gene. This CDR3 is 15 amino acids long. V shed 3 bases and J shed 0 bases, with 13 bases lying between them. Germline CDR1 is SQVTM and CDR2 is ANQGSEA. The CDR3 reads CSVELRTTSTDTQYF. CDR3 bases: TGCAGCGTTGAGCTTCGGACCACCAGCACAGATACGCAGTATTTT.

This clone was observed once. The CDR3 nucleotides are TGCGCCAGCAGCTCCGGACAGGGGCGCAGTGCGAACACCGGGGAGCTGTTTTTT. The encoded protein is CASSSGQGRSANTGELFF. This chain joins TRBV5-1 and TRBJ2-2, with TRBD1 identical over 9 bases. CDR1 is SGHRS and CDR2 is YFSETQ in the germline V gene. This CDR3 is 18 amino acids long. Trimming cost V 3 bases and J 0 bases; bases outside gene matches: 9.

The rearrangement joins TRBV28 to TRBJ2-1; the D is unclear. CDR3 size: 13 residues. Trimming cost V 3 bases and J 4 bases, with 7 bases left between them. The V gene's germline CDR1 is MDHEN and CDR2 SYDVKM. CDR3 nucleotide sequence: TGTGCCAGCAGTTTTTCCGAATACAATGAGCAGTTCTTC. It codes for CASSFSEYNEQFF.

The rearrangement uses TRBV10-3 and TRBJ2-7, with D perhaps matching TRBD1 (6 bases). The CDR3 totals 14 residues. Germline V gene sequence: CDR1 ENHRY, CDR2 SYGVKD. V lost 3 bases, J lost 4 bases, and 13 bases lay in between. CDR3 sequence reads: CAISETGWRYEQYF. For the CDR3, the DNA is TGTGCCATCAGTGAAACAGGGTGGCGGTACGAGCAGTACTTC.

The rearrangement joins TRBV30 to TRBJ2-3, with D possibly being TRBD1 or TRBD2 (5 bases each). V gave up 2 bases and J gave up 3 bases, with 15 bases separating them. The CDR3 sequence is 15 residues long. Germline V gene sequence: CDR1 GTSNPN, CDR2 SVGIG (reference sequence). CDR3 coding DNA: TGTGCCTGGAGTATCGAGGGGAGCGCGACAGATACGCAGTATTTT. Amino acid sequence: CAWSIEGSATDTQYF.

V is TRBV5-1 and J is TRBJ1-1; D might be TRBD1 (5 bases). The CDR3 has 13 residues. Trimming left V 2 bases short and J 3 bases short, with 8 bases between. Germline V CDR1 and CDR2: SGHRS, YFSETQ. This CDR3 reads CASSLGEHTEAFF. CDR3 DNA sequence: TGCGCCAGCAGCTTAGGGGAGCACACTGAAGCTTTCTTT. Filled out from reference TRBV5-1 and TRBJ1-1, the complete variable domain reads KAGVTQTPRYLIKTRGQQVTLSCSPISGHRSVSWYQQTPGQGLQFLFEYFSETQRNKGNFPGRFSGRQFSNSRSEMNVSTLELGDSALYLCASSLGEHTEAFFGQGTRLTVV.

The V gene is TRBV29-1, the J gene TRBJ2-1, with TRBD1 identical over 10 bases. The CDR3 consists of 12 residues. CDR1 SQVTM and CDR2 ANQGSEA come from the germline V gene. V dropped 6 bases and J dropped 16; count of bases not matched to a gene: 12. The CDR3 DNA reads as TGCAGCGTAACGACCGGGGACAGGGGAGCCTTCTTC. Protein: CSVTTGDRGAFF.

Of note for this clone: At one end, the junction sequence differs from germline, possibly due to a read error. The J gene is TRBJ2-1, the V gene TRBV7-7; 10 bases line up with TRBD2. The CDR3 runs to 15 residues. The germline V gene has CDR1 SSHAT and CDR2 FNYEAQ (reference sequence). The DNA of the CDR3 is TGTGCTAGCAGCTTCGCTATAGCGGGAGGCGGGGAGCAGTTCTTC. Translation gives CASSFAIAGGGEQFF.

This clone was seen a handful of times. This sequence joins TRBV7-6 and TRBJ2-3; 10 positions match TRBD2. V was pared by 1 base and J by 4 bases, with 8 bases of the junction left unmatched. The CDR3 loop spans 17 amino acids. From germline, CDR1 is SGHVS and CDR2 FNYEAQ. The CDR3 region is CASSLDSAGGPADTQYF. Written as DNA, the CDR3 is TGTGCCAGCAGCTTAGATTCAGCGGGAGGGCCGGCAGATACGCAGTATTTT.

V gene TRBV28 combines with J gene TRBJ1-5; 7 nucleotides match TRBD1. Trimming took 7 bases from V and 7 from J; bases not matched to a gene: 13. The CDR3 covers 15 residues. CDR1 and CDR2 (germline): MDHEN, SYDVKM. CDR3: CASNIEDRMRQPQHF. CDR3 bases: TGTGCCAGCAACATTGAGGACAGGATGCGCCAGCCCCAGCATTTT.

This clone was seen a few times. The rearrangement joins TRBV7-6 to TRBJ2-1, with 8 nucleotides matching TRBD1. Germline V CDR1 and CDR2: SGHVS, FNYEAQ. Unmatched junction bases numbered 10, after V lost 6 bases and J lost 9 bases. The CDR3 loop spans 14 amino acids. The CDR3 loop is CASSRQGLLGEQFF. The CDR3 coding sequence is TGTGCCAGCAGTCGACAGGGGCTATTGGGTGAGCAGTTCTTC.

V is TRBV6-1 and J is TRBJ2-7; 11 bases map to TRBD2. This CDR3 spans 15 amino acids. The V and J ends lost 6 bases and 0 bases, in that order; junction bases with no gene match: 4. The germline V gene encodes CDR1 MNHNS and CDR2 SASEGT. CDR3 bases: TGTGCCAGCAGAAAAACTAGCGGGAGCTCCTACGAGCAGTACTTC. Its protein is CASRKTSGSSYEQYF.

Remarks on this clone: At the DNA level, this CDR3 is encoded by other sequences in the same sample as well. The V gene is TRBV5-1, the J gene TRBJ2-3; the D call may be TRBD1 or TRBD2 (6 bases each). The CDR3 sequence is 14 residues long. Germline values: CDR1 SGHRS, CDR2 YFSETQ. Trimming cost V 1 base and J 1 base, with 7 bases left between them. The CDR3 loop is CASSLRGGTDTQYF. The CDR3 DNA reads TGCGCCAGCAGCTTGAGGGGGGGCACAGATACGCAGTATTTT. Together with reference TRBV5-1 and TRBJ2-3, the CDR3 gives the full variable domain: KAGVTQTPRYLIKTRGQQVTLSCSPISGHRSVSWYQQTPGQGLQFLFEYFSETQRNKGNFPGRFSGRQFSNSRSEMNVSTLELGDSALYLCASSLRGGTDTQYFGPGTRLTVL.

The chain combines TRBV19 with TRBJ2-3; no reliable D call. CDR3 size: 14 residues. V was clipped by 4 bases and J by 0 bases, with 8 bases between them. In germline, CDR1 is LNHDA, CDR2 SQIVND (reference sequence). CDR3 coding DNA: TGTGCCAGTAGTAAGAAGGGAAGCACAGATACGCAGTATTTT. This translates into CASSKKGSTDTQYF.

This clone was picked up one time. The chain carries TRBV27 and TRBJ2-1; D possibly corresponds to TRBD2 (6 bases). In germline, CDR1 is MNHEY, CDR2 SMNVEV (reference sequence). Between the trimmed V and J ends, which lost 3 bases and 3 bases, there was a span of 9 bases. The CDR3 is 14 residues long. CDR3 nucleotides: TGTGCCAGCAGTTTCTGGCGGGACTACAATGAGCAGTTCTTC. Encoded protein: CASSFWRDYNEQFF.

The V gene is TRBV7-6, the J gene TRBJ2-2, with 15 bases identical to TRBD2. CDR3 length: 17 amino acids. V was pared by 5 bases and J by 5 bases, with 6 bases of the junction left unmatched. Germline CDR1 is SGHVS and CDR2 is FNYEAQ. The CDR3 spells CASSRGLAGGQTGELFF. In nucleotides, the CDR3 is TGTGCCAGCAGCCGTGGACTAGCGGGAGGGCAGACCGGGGAGCTGTTTTTT.

In this sample, this clone turned up once. The CDR3 loop is CAGDGYTF. CDR3 in DNA: TGTGCCGGGGATGGCTACACCTTC. The rearrangement uses TRBV2 and TRBJ1-2; the D is unclear. This CDR3 spans 8 amino acids. V was clipped by 11 bases and J by 6 bases, with 4 bases between them. CDR1 SNHLY and CDR2 FYNNEI come from the germline V gene.